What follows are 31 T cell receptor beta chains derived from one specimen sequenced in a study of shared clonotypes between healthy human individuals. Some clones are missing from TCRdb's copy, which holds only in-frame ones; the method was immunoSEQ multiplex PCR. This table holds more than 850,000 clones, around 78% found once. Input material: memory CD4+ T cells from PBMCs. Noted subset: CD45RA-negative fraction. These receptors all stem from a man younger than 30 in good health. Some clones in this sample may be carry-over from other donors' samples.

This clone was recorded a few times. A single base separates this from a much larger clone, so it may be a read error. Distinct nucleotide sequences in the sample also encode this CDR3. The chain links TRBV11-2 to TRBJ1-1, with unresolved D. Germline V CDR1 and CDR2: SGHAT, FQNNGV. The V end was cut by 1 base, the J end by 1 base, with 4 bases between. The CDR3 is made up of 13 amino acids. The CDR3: CASSLGGNTEAFF. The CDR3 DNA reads TGTGCCAGCAGCTTAGGGGGGAACACTGAAGCTTTCTTT.

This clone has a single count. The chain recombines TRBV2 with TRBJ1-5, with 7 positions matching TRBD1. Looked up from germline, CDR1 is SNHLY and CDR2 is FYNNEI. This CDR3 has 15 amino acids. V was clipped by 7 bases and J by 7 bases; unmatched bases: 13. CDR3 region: CASTTQRQGIQPQHF. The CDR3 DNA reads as TGTGCCAGCACTACCCAGAGACAGGGCATCCAGCCCCAGCATTTT. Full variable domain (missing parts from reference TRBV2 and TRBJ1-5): EPEVTQTPSHQVTQMGQEVILRCVPISNHLYFYWYRQILGQKVEFLVSFYNNEISEKSEIFDDQFSVERPDGSNFTLKIRSTKLEDSAMYFCASTTQRQGIQPQHFGDGTRLSIL.

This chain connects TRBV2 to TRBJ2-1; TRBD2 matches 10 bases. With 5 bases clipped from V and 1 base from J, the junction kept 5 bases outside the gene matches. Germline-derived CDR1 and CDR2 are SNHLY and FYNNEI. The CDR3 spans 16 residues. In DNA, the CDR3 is TGTGCCAGCAGTTATAGCGGGAGGACTTCCTACAATGAGCAGTTCTTC. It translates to CASSYSGRTSYNEQFF.

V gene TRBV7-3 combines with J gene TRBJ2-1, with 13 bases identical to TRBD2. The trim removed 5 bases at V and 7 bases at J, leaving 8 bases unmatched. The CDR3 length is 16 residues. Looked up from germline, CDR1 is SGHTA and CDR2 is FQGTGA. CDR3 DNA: TGTGCCAGCAGCCGCGCCGGGACTAGCGGGATGAATGAGCAGTTCTTC. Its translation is CASSRAGTSGMNEQFF.

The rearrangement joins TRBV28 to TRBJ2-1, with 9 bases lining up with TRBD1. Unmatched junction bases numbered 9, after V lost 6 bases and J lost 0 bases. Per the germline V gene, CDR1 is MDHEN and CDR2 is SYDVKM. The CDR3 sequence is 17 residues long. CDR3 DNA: TGTGCCAGCAGCGGGACAGGGTTTGCAAACTCCTACAATGAGCAGTTCTTC. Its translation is CASSGTGFANSYNEQFF. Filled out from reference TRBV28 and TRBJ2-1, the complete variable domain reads DVKVTQSSRYLVKRTGEKVFLECVQDMDHENMFWYRQDPGLGLRLIYFSYDVKMKEKGDIPEGYSVSREKKERFSLILESASTNQTSMYLCASSGTGFANSYNEQFFGPGTRLTVL.

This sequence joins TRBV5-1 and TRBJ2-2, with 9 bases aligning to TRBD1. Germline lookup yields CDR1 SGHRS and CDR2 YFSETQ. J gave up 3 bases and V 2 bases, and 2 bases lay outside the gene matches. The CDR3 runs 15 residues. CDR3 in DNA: TGCGCCAGCAGCTTACAGGGGGCTCACACCGGGGAGCTGTTTTTT. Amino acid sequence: CASSLQGAHTGELFF.

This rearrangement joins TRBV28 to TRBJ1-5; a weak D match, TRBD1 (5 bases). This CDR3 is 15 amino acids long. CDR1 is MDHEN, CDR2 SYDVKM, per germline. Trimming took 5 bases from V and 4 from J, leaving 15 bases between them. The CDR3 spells CASSPITGQNQPQHF. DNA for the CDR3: TGTGCCAGCAGTCCTATAACGGGGCAGAATCAGCCCCAGCATTTT. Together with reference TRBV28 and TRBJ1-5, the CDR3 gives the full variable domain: DVKVTQSSRYLVKRTGEKVFLECVQDMDHENMFWYRQDPGLGLRLIYFSYDVKMKEKGDIPEGYSVSREKKERFSLILESASTNQTSMYLCASSPITGQNQPQHFGDGTRLSIL.

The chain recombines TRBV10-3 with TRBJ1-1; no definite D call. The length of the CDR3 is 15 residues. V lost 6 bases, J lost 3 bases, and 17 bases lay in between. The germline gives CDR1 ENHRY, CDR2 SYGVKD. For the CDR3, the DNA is TGTGCCATCAGGACCCATGTGGCTAGCGACACTGAAGCTTTCTTT. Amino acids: CAIRTHVASDTEAFF.

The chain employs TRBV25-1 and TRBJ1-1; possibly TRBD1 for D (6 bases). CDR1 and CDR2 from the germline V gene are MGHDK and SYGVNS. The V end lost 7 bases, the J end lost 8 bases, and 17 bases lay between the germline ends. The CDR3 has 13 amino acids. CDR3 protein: CASTVRGQLEAFF. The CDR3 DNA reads TGTGCCAGCACTGTCCGGGGGCAGCTCGAAGCTTTCTTT.

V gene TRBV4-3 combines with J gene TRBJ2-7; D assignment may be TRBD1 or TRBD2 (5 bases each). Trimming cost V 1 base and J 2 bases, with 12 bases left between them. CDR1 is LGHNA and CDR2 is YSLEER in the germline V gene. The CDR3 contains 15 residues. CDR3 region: CASSQGYGATYEQYF. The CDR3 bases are TGCGCCAGCAGCCAAGGGTACGGGGCAACCTACGAGCAGTACTTC.

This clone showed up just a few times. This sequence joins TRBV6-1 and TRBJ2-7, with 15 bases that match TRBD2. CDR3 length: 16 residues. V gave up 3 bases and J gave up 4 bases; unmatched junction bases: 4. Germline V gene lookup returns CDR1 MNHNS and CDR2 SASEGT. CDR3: CASSETGLAGGYEQYF. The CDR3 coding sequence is TGTGCCAGCAGTGAGACCGGACTAGCGGGAGGGTACGAGCAGTACTTC.

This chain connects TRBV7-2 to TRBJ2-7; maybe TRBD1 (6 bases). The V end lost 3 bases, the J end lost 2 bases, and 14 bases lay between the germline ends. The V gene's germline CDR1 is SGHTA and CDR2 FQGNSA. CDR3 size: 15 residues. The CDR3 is CASSFRAGVTYEQYF. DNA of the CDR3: TGTGCCAGCAGCTTTCGGGCAGGGGTTACCTACGAGCAGTACTTC.

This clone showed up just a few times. The CDR3 nucleotides are TGTGCCAGCAGCTCGGACTTGCCCCGCTATGGCTACACCTTC. Amino acid sequence: CASSSDLPRYGYTF. The rearrangement links TRBV7-9 to TRBJ1-2; D uncertain. V dropped 4 bases and J dropped 4 bases, with 13 bases sitting between them. CDR3 length: 14 amino acids. In germline, CDR1 is SEHNR, CDR2 FQNEAQ (reference sequence).

This chain's CDR3 is CSVEGRGPNYGYTF. The CDR3 nucleotides read TGCAGCGTTGAAGGTAGAGGGCCCAACTATGGCTACACCTTC. The chain has TRBV29-1 and TRBJ1-2; D is ambiguous. V lost 1 base and J lost 2, with 11 bases in between. The germline V gene encodes CDR1 SQVTM and CDR2 ANQGSEA. The CDR3 has 14 amino acids.

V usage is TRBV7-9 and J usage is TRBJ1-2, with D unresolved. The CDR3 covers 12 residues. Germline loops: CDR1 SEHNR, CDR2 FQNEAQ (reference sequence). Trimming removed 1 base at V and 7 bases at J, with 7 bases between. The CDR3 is CASSLGVGGYTF. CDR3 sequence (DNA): TGTGCCAGCAGCTTAGGAGTGGGTGGCTACACCTTC.

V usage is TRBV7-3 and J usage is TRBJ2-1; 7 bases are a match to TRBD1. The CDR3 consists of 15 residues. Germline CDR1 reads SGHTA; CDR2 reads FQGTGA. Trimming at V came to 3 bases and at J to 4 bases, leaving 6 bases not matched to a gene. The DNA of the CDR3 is TGTGCCAGCAGCTTTACAGGGGCGCGGTACAATGAGCAGTTCTTC. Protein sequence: CASSFTGARYNEQFF.

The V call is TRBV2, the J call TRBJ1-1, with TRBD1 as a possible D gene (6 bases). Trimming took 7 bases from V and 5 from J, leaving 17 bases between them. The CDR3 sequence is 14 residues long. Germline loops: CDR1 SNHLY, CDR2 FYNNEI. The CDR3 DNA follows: TGTGCCAGCAACCTACGCCCACAGGGAACTGAAGCTTTCTTT. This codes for CASNLRPQGTEAFF.

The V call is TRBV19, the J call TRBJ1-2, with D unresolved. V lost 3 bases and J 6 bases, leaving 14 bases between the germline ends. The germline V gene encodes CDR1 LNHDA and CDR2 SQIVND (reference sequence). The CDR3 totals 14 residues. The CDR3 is CASSITGENHGYTF. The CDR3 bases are TGTGCCAGTAGTATTACTGGCGAGAACCATGGCTACACCTTC.

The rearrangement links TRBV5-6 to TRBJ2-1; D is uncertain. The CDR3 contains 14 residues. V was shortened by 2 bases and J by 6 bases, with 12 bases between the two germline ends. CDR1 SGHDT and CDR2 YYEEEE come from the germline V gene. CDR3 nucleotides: TGTGCCAGCAGCTTTTCGGCCTCTACCAATGAGCAGTTCTTC. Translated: CASSFSASTNEQFF. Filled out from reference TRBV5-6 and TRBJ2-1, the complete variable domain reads DAGVTQSPTHLIKTRGQQVTLRCSPKSGHDTVSWYQQALGQGPQFIFQYYEEEERQRGNFPDRFSGHQFPNYSSELNVNALLLGDSALYLCASSFSASTNEQFFGPGTRLTVL.

The CDR3 sequence: CASSGSQNTEAFF. The CDR3 DNA sequence: TGTGCCAGCTCCGGCAGTCAGAACACTGAAGCTTTCTTT. V usage is TRBV18 and J usage is TRBJ1-1; no clear D. Germline V gives CDR1 KGHSH, CDR2 LQKENI. V was trimmed by 6 bases and J by 1 base, leaving 9 bases between them. The CDR3 totals 13 residues.

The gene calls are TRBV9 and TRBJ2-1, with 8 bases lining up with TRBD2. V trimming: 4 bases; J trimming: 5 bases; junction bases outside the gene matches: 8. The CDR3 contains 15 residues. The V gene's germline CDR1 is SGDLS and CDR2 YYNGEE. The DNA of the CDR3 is TGTGCCAGCAGCACCCGGACTAGCAGAAACAATGAGCAGTTCTTC. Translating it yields CASSTRTSRNNEQFF.

In DNA, the CDR3 is TGTGCCAGCAGCCCAGCGGGGGGGAACGATGAAAAACTGTTTTTT. It translates to CASSPAGGNDEKLFF. The chain combines TRBV4-2 with TRBJ1-4; TRBD1 might be the D (5 bases). CDR1 is LGHNA, CDR2 YNFKEQ, per germline. The CDR3 sequence is 15 residues long. Trimming stripped 4 bases from V and 6 bases from J, with 15 bases between.

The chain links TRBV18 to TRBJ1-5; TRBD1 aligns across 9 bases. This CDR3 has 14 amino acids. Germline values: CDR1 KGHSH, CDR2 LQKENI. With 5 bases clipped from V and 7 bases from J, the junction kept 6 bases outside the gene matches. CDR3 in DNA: TGTGCCAGCTCAAAACAGGGGGCGGAACAGCCCCAGCATTTT. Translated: CASSKQGAEQPQHF.

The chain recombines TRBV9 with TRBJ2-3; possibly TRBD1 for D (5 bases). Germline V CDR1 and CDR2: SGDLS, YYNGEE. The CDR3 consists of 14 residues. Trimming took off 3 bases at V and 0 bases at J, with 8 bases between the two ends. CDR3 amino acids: CASSGQISTDTQYF. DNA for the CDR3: TGTGCCAGCAGCGGACAGATTAGCACAGATACGCAGTATTTT. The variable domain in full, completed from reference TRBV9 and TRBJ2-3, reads DSGVTQTPKHLITATGQRVTLRCSPRSGDLSVYWYQQSLDQGLQFLIQYYNGEERAKGNILERFSAQQFPDLHSELNLSSLELGDSALYFCASSGQISTDTQYFGPGTRLTVL.

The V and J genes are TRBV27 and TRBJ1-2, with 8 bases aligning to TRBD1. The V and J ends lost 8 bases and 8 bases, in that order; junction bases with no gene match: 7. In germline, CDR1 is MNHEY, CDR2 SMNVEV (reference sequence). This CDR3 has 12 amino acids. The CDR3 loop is CASGRQGRGYTF. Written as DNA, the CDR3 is TGTGCCAGCGGGCGACAGGGGCGAGGCTACACCTTC.

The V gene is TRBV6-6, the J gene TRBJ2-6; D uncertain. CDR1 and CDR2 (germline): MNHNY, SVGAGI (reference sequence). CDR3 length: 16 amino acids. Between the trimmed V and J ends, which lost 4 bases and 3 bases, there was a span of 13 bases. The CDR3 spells CASSSPGSFGANVLTF. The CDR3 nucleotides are TGTGCCAGCAGTTCCCCCGGTTCTTTTGGGGCCAACGTCCTGACTTTC.

The CDR3 here is CASSLAGIYNSPLHF. The CDR3 bases are TGTGCCAGCAGCTTAGCAGGGATCTATAATTCACCCCTCCACTTT. V usage is TRBV11-2 and J usage is TRBJ1-6; a weak D match, TRBD1 (5 bases). V lost 1 base to trimming and J lost 3 bases, with 7 bases between them. The V gene's germline CDR1 is SGHAT and CDR2 FQNNGV. This CDR3 has 15 amino acids. The full variable domain, with the rest looked up from reference TRBV11-2 and TRBJ1-6, is EAGVAQSPRYKIIEKRQSVAFWCNPISGHATLYWYQQILGQGPKLLIQFQNNGVVDDSQLPKDRFSAERLKGVDSTLKIQPAKLEDSAVYLCASSLAGIYNSPLHFGNGTRLTVT.

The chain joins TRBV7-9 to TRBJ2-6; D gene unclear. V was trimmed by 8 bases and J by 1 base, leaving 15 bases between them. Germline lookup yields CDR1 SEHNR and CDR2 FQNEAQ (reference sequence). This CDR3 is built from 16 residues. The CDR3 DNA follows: TGTGCCAGCCTTGATAATTCCCTATCTGGGGCCAACGTCCTGACTTTC. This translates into CASLDNSLSGANVLTF.

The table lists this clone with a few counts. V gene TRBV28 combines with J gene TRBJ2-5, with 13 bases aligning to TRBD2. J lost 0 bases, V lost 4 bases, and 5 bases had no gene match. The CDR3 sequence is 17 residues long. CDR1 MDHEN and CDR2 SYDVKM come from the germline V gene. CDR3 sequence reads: CASSSGTSGEHQETQYF. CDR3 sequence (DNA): TGTGCCAGCAGTTCCGGGACTAGCGGGGAGCACCAAGAGACCCAGTACTTC.

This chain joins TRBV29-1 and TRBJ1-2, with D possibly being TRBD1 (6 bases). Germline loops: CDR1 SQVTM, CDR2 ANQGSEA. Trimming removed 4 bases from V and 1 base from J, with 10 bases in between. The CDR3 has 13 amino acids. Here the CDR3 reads CSVAGQLNYGYTF. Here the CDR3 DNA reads TGCAGCGTTGCGGGACAACTTAACTATGGCTACACCTTC.

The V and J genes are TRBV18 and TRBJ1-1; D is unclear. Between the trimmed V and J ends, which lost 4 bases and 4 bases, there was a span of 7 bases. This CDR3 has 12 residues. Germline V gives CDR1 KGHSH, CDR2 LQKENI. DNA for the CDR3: TGTGCCAGCTCACTACAAAGCACTGAAGCTTTCTTT. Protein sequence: CASSLQSTEAFF.